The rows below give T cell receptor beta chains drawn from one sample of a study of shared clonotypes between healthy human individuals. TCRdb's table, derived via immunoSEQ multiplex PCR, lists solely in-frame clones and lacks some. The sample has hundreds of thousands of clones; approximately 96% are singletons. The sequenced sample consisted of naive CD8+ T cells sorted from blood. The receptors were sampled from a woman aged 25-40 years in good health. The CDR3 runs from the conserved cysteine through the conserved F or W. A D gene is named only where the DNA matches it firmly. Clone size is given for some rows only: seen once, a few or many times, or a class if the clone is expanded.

CDR3 DNA: TGTGCCACCAGCAGGGACAGGACCCATCAGCCCCAGCATTTT
CDR3 protein: CATSRDRTHQPQHF
J gene: TRBJ1-5
V gene: TRBV15
clone size: -
D gene: TRBD1

CDR3 DNA: TGTGCCAGCAGCTTAGATCGCAGGGGCACCGGGGAGCTGTTTTTT
CDR3 protein: CASSLDRRGTGELFF
J gene: TRBJ2-2
V gene: TRBV11-2
clone size: -
D gene: -

CDR3 DNA: TGTGCCAGCCACTTAGCGGGAGGGAATGAGCAGTTCTTC
CDR3 protein: CASHLAGGNEQFF
J gene: TRBJ2-1
V gene: TRBV6-5
clone size: -
D gene: TRBD2

CDR3 DNA: TGTGCCAGCAGCTGGGGAGGGGGGACAGATACGCAGTATTTT
CDR3 protein: CASSWGGGTDTQYF
J gene: TRBJ2-3
V gene: TRBV5-6
clone size: -
D gene: -

CDR3 DNA: TGTGCCACCCTACCCCGGGACAGTAACATTCAGTACTTC
CDR3 protein: CATLPRDSNIQYF
J gene: TRBJ2-4
V gene: TRBV19
clone size: -
D gene: TRBD1

CDR3 DNA: TGTGCCAGTAGTATTGGCCAGGGGGCTTGGACAGATACGCAGTATTTT
CDR3 protein: CASSIGQGAWTDTQYF
J gene: TRBJ2-3
V gene: TRBV19
clone size: once
D gene: TRBD1

CDR3 DNA: TGTGCCAGCAGCTTAGAGGGTAGAACCATGGGTGGCGGGGAGCTGTTTTTT
CDR3 protein: CASSLEGRTMGGGELFF
J gene: TRBJ2-2
V gene: TRBV11-2
clone size: -
D gene: -

CDR3 DNA: TGTGCCAGCAGTGAAAGGCTTGGGATGAGGGAGCAGTACTTC
CDR3 protein: CASSERLGMREQYF
J gene: TRBJ2-7
V gene: TRBV2
clone size: -
D gene: -

CDR3 DNA: TGTGCCAGTAGTACCGGGACAGTCAATGGCTACACCTTC
CDR3 protein: CASSTGTVNGYTF
J gene: TRBJ1-2
V gene: TRBV19
clone size: -
D gene: TRBD1

CDR3 DNA: TGTGCCAGCAGCTTAAGCAGGGCCGACAGCTACGAGCAGTACTTC
CDR3 protein: CASSLSRADSYEQYF
J gene: TRBJ2-7
V gene: TRBV7-8
clone size: -
D gene: -

CDR3 DNA: TGTGCCAGCAGTGCGTTGGGGGGAGGACTAGTCTCCTACGAGCAGTACTTC
CDR3 protein: CASSALGGGLVSYEQYF
J gene: TRBJ2-7
V gene: TRBV6-1
clone size: -
D gene: TRBD2

CDR3 DNA: TGTGCCAGCAGCGTTTGGGAGGGGGCCTTAGGCGGGGAGCTGTTTTTT
CDR3 protein: CASSVWEGALGGELFF
J gene: TRBJ2-2
V gene: TRBV9
clone size: -
D gene: -

CDR3 DNA: TGCAGCGTTGAAGGATCGCCGGGACAGGGGGCCTACGAGCAGTACTTC
CDR3 protein: CSVEGSPGQGAYEQYF
J gene: TRBJ2-7
V gene: TRBV29-1
clone size: -
D gene: TRBD1

CDR3 DNA: TGTGCCAGCAGCCGGGGGTATACAACGGAAGGCTACACCTTC
CDR3 protein: CASSRGYTTEGYTF
J gene: TRBJ1-2
V gene: TRBV6-1
clone size: -
D gene: -

CDR3 DNA: TGTGCCAGCAGTATTAGCTACAATGAGCAGTTCTTC
CDR3 protein: CASSISYNEQFF
J gene: TRBJ2-1
V gene: TRBV28
clone size: -
D gene: -

CDR3 DNA: TGTGCCAGCAGTCTCGGACAGCCGAACACTGAAGCTTTCTTT
CDR3 protein: CASSLGQPNTEAFF
J gene: TRBJ1-1
V gene: TRBV27
clone size: -
D gene: -

CDR3 DNA: TGTGCCAGCAGTTTCGCGAATGAGCAGTTCTTC
CDR3 protein: CASSFANEQFF
J gene: TRBJ2-1
V gene: TRBV27
clone size: -
D gene: -

CDR3 DNA: TGTGCCAGCAGTTTAGGGGCAGGCGAAGCTTTCTTT
CDR3 protein: CASSLGAGEAFF
J gene: TRBJ1-1
V gene: TRBV6-6
clone size: once
D gene: -

CDR3 DNA: TGTGCCAGCAGCGTAGTAACGGGGGCCTTGTATGAGCAGTTCTTC
CDR3 protein: CASSVVTGALYEQFF
J gene: TRBJ2-1
V gene: TRBV9
clone size: -
D gene: -

CDR3 DNA: TGTGCCAGCAGCAGGACAGGGTATAGCACAGATACGCAGTATTTT
CDR3 protein: CASSRTGYSTDTQYF
J gene: TRBJ2-3
V gene: TRBV27
clone size: -
D gene: TRBD1

CDR3 DNA: TGTGCCAGCAGTACCAGACAGGGGGGCGAAAAACTGTTTTTT
CDR3 protein: CASSTRQGGEKLFF
J gene: TRBJ1-4
V gene: TRBV6-5
clone size: -
D gene: TRBD1

CDR3 DNA: TGTGCCACCAAGCAGGGGCAGGCCCGGGGCTATGGCTACACCTTC
CDR3 protein: CATKQGQARGYGYTF
J gene: TRBJ1-2
V gene: TRBV15
clone size: -
D gene: -

CDR3 DNA: TGTGCCTGGAGTGGACGGGGGGGCAATGAGCAGTTCTTC
CDR3 protein: CAWSGRGGNEQFF
J gene: TRBJ2-1
V gene: TRBV30
clone size: -
D gene: TRBD2

CDR3 DNA: TGTGCCAGCAGCTTAGGCGGGCCCTTCTACAATGAGCAGTTCTTC
CDR3 protein: CASSLGGPFYNEQFF
J gene: TRBJ2-1
V gene: TRBV7-9
clone size: -
D gene: -

CDR3 DNA: TGTGCCAGCAGTTTCAGGCGGGGGGGGGCCAACGTCCTGACTTTC
CDR3 protein: CASSFRRGGANVLTF
J gene: TRBJ2-6
V gene: TRBV28
clone size: -
D gene: TRBD2

CDR3 DNA: TGTGCCAGCAGCCCTTGGGGAAGTAGCGGCGCCTACGAGCAGTACTTC
CDR3 protein: CASSPWGSSGAYEQYF
J gene: TRBJ2-7
V gene: TRBV5-4
clone size: -
D gene: -